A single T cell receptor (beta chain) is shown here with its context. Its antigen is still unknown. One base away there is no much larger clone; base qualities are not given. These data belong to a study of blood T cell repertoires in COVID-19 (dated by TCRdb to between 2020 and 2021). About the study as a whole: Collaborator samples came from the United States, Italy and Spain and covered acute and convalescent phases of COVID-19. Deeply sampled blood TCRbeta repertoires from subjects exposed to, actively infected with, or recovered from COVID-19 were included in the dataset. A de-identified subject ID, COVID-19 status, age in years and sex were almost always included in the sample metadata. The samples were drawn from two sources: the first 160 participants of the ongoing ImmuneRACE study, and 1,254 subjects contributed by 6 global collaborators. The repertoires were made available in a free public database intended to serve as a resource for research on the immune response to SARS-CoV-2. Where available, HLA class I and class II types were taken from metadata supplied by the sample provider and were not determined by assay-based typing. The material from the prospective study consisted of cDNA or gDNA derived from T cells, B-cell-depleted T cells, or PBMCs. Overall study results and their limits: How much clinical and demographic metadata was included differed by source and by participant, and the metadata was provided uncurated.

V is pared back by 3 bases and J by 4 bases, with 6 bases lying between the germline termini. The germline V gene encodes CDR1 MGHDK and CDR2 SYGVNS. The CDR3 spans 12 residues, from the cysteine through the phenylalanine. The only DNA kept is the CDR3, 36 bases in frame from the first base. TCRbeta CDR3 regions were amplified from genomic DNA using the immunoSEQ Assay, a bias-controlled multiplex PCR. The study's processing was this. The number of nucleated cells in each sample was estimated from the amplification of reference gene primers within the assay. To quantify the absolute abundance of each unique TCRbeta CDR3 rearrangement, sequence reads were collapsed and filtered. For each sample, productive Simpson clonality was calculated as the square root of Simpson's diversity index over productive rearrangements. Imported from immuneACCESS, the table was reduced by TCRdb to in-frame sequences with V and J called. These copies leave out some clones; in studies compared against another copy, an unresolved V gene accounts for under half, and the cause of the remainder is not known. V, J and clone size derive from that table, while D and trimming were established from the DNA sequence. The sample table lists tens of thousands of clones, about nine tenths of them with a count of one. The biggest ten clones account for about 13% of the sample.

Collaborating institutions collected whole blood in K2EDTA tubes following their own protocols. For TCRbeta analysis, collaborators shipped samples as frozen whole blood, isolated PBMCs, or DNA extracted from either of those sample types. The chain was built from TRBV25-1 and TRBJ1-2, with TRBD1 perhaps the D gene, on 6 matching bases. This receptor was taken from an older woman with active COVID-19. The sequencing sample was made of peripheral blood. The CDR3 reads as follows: CASSEGAYGYTF. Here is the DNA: TGTGCCAGCAGTGAGGGGGCCTATGGCTACACCTTC.